Listed here is a single T cell receptor beta chain. Its cognate antigen is unknown. This sample stems from a study of T cell responses to AZD1222 COVID-19 vaccine. Germline-derived CDR1 and CDR2 are KGHSH and LQKENI. V shed 3 bases, J shed 1 base, and the junction held 5 bases outside the gene matches. This CDR3 region has 15 residues. Findings of the study overall: Clonal diversity may have been underestimated, and the donors were mostly white British, with more females than males. Just 6 or 7 people given AZD1222 tested seropositive at baseline. Spike-spanning, vaccine-associated CD4 TCRs were dominant at 160-218 and 743-854.

This table comes from immunoSEQ multiplex PCR, and its TCRdb copy is limited to in-frame clones, with some not included. The sample holds around 96,000 clones; roughly 88% are singletons and the top ten take approximately 2.8%. The sequence derives from an adult in good health. Sequenced material: peripheral blood, taken on day 0 of AZD1222 vaccination. The chain combines TRBV18 with TRBJ1-1; 7 bases match TRBD1. The CDR3 bases are TGTGCCAGCTCACCTCTGACAGGGCCGAACACTGAAGCTTTCTTT. This encodes CASSPLTGPNTEAFF.